These 23 T cell receptor beta chains were sequenced from one sample in a study of T-cell memory formation after mild COVID-19. A single record per CDR3 protein comes from TCRdb applying MiXCR to the 5' RACE reads. The sample comprises 25,000 to 35,000 distinct CDR3 sequences, more than 10% of which are singletons, and 13% to 15% rests with the top ten. The sequencing sample was made of PBMCs or a T cell subset sorted from them (not recorded which). The receptors stem from an adult woman who had mild COVID-19 (a few samples of this study predate the infection). Cell type and time point are not known.

This clonotype was counted at least ten times. The chain uses TRBV9 and TRBJ2-1; 7 bases line up with TRBD1. Germline CDR1 reads SGDLS; CDR2 reads YYNGEE. J gave up 2 bases and V 4 bases, and 6 bases lay outside the gene matches. The length of the CDR3 is 15 residues. The CDR3 is CASSTSGQPYNEQFF. Written as DNA, the CDR3 is TGTGCCAGCAGCACCTCGGGACAGCCCTACAATGAGCAGTTCTTC.

This clonotype appeared many times. The genes are TRBV7-8 and TRBJ2-7; D perhaps matches TRBD1 (6 bases). The ends were cut back, 1 base at V and 3 bases at J, with 7 bases in the middle. Germline CDR1 is SGHVS and CDR2 is FQNEAQ. The CDR3 loop spans 13 amino acids. The CDR3 is CASSLGGGYEQYF. As DNA, the CDR3 is TGTGCCAGCAGCTTAGGAGGGGGCTACGAGCAGTACTTC. The full variable domain, in which reference TRBV7-8 and TRBJ2-7 provide the parts outside the CDR3, is GAGVSQSPRYKVAKRGQDVALRCDPISGHVSLFWYQQALGQGPEFLTYFQNEAQLDKSGLPSDRFFAERPEGSVSTLKIQRTQQEDSAVYLCASSLGGGYEQYFGPGTRLTVT.

Many counts were recorded for this clonotype. The J gene is TRBJ1-5, the V gene TRBV7-2; TRBD1 matches at 7 bases. Germline V gene data show CDR1 as SGHTA and CDR2 as FQGNSA. The CDR3 totals 18 residues. V lost 1 base and J lost 5; bases outside the gene matches: 14. CDR3 sequence: CASSLGRGRTGPYQPQHF. CDR3 nucleotide sequence: TGTGCCAGCAGCTTAGGGCGGGGCAGGACAGGACCCTATCAGCCCCAGCATTTT.

This clonotype was seen ten or more times. J is TRBJ1-1 and V is TRBV7-6; no reliable D call. Trimming pared 5 bases from V and 2 bases from J, leaving 12 bases between. Germline CDR1 reads SGHVS; CDR2 reads FNYEAQ. The length of the CDR3 is 14 residues. CDR3 sequence: CASSPSGRNTEAFF. CDR3 DNA sequence: TGTGCCAGCAGCCCCTCCGGGCGAAACACTGAAGCTTTCTTT.

This clonotype was counted a few times. The chain is built from TRBV10-3 and TRBJ1-2; the D gene is possibly TRBD1 (5 bases). The CDR3 covers 16 residues. Germline assignment: CDR1 ENHRY and CDR2 SYGVKD. V was shortened by 0 bases and J by 4 bases, with 15 bases between the two germline ends. CDR3 sequence (DNA): TGTGCCATCAGTGAGTCGAGGGGACGGAGCACCTATGGCTACACCTTC. As protein: CAISESRGRSTYGYTF.

This clonotype has at least ten counts. CDR3 residues: CASSIEKSSSYNEQFF. The CDR3 region has the DNA TGTGCCAGTAGTATAGAGAAGTCCAGCTCCTACAATGAGCAGTTCTTC. This chain uses TRBV19 with TRBJ2-1; D ambiguous. This CDR3 spans 16 amino acids. V lost 0 bases, J lost 0 bases, and 9 bases lay in between. Germline lookup yields CDR1 LNHDA and CDR2 SQIVND (reference sequence). Combining the CDR3 with reference TRBV19 and TRBJ2-1 gives the whole variable domain DGGITQSPKYLFRKEGQNVTLSCEQNLNHDAMYWYRQDPGQGLRLIYYSQIVNDFQKGDIAEGYSVSREKKESFPLTVTSAQKNPTAFYLCASSIEKSSSYNEQFFGPGTRLTVL.

This clonotype was found many times. The V gene is TRBV2, the J gene TRBJ1-1; no definite D call. The CDR3 runs 13 residues. From germline, CDR1 is SNHLY and CDR2 FYNNEI. Trimming removed 7 bases from V and 1 base from J, with 10 bases in between. The CDR3, as DNA: TGTGCCAGCAAAACGGCCAGGAACACTGAAGCTTTCTTT. This codes for CASKTARNTEAFF.

This clonotype was seen ten or more times. The rearrangement joins TRBV9 to TRBJ2-1; D may be TRBD1 or TRBD2 (5 bases each). There are 16 residues in the CDR3. Trimming stripped 0 bases from V and 8 bases from J, with 18 bases between. Germline assignment: CDR1 SGDLS and CDR2 YYNGEE. The CDR3 protein is CASSVGHRDQDHEQFF. CDR3 nucleotides: TGTGCCAGCAGCGTAGGCCACCGGGACCAAGACCATGAGCAGTTCTTC. The whole variable domain, filled in from reference TRBV9 and TRBJ2-1, reads DSGVTQTPKHLITATGQRVTLRCSPRSGDLSVYWYQQSLDQGLQFLIQYYNGEERAKGNILERFSAQQFPDLHSELNLSSLELGDSALYFCASSVGHRDQDHEQFFGPGTRLTVL.

Details on this clonotype: Possible read error: a much larger clone is one base away. The chain uses TRBV27 and TRBJ1-2; no reliable D call. The germline gives CDR1 MNHEY, CDR2 SMNVEV (reference sequence). V lost 5 bases and J lost 9, with 19 bases in between. The CDR3 spans 14 residues. For the CDR3, the DNA is TGTGCCAGCAGTCCTTTCTCTGACCCGGAGCGCTACACCTTC. Its protein product is CASSPFSDPERYTF.

The table lists this clonotype with many counts. The chain joins TRBV10-3 to TRBJ2-1, with D possibly TRBD2 on 6 matching bases. The ends were cut back, 3 bases at V and 1 base at J, with 16 bases in the middle. Per germline, CDR1 ENHRY and CDR2 SYGVKD. This CDR3 is 17 amino acids long. CDR3 DNA sequence: TGTGCCATCAGTGAAGGTAGCGGAGGAGTATCCTACAATGAGCAGTTCTTC. Protein: CAISEGSGGVSYNEQFF.

This clonotype showed up many times. The rearrangement links TRBV3-1 to TRBJ2-1; D gene uncertain. The germline V gene has CDR1 LGHDT and CDR2 YNNKEL (reference sequence). The CDR3 runs to 13 residues. Trimming cost V 0 bases and J 4 bases, with 4 bases left between them. CDR3 protein: CASSQDRYNEQFF. The CDR3, as DNA: TGTGCCAGCAGCCAAGACAGGTACAATGAGCAGTTCTTC.

This clonotype appeared many times. The chain joins TRBV29-1 to TRBJ2-1, with 10 nucleotides matching TRBD1. The length of the CDR3 is 13 residues. Trimming cost V 7 bases and J 10 bases; bases outside gene matches: 10. CDR1 SQVTM and CDR2 ANQGSEA come from the germline V gene. The CDR3 DNA reads TGCAGCGCATTCGGGACAGGGGAAGTCGAGCAGTTCTTC. Protein product: CSAFGTGEVEQFF.

This clonotype was detected ten times or more. The chain has TRBV3-1 and TRBJ2-5; the D gene is possibly TRBD1 (5 bases). Trimming cost V 0 bases and J 4 bases, with 6 bases left between them. This CDR3 region has 13 residues. The V gene's germline CDR1 is LGHDT and CDR2 YNNKEL (reference sequence). The CDR3 DNA sequence: TGTGCCAGCAGCCAAGATGGGGCAGAGACCCAGTACTTC. It is translated as CASSQDGAETQYF.

This clonotype was counted between two and nine times. The chain is built from TRBV30 and TRBJ1-1, with TRBD1 as a possible D gene (5 bases). Germline lookup yields CDR1 GTSNPN and CDR2 SVGIG (reference sequence). Trimming left V 5 bases short and J 0 bases short, with 7 bases between. This CDR3 region has 12 residues. The CDR3 sequence: CAWGHLNTEAFF. CDR3 nucleotide sequence: TGTGCCTGGGGACATTTGAACACTGAAGCTTTCTTT. Using reference TRBV30 and TRBJ1-1 for the parts outside the CDR3, the full variable domain is SQTIHQWPATLVQPVGSPLSLECTVEGTSNPNLYWYRQAAGRGLQLLFYSVGIGQISSEVPQNLSASRPQDRQFILSSKKLLLSDSGFYLCAWGHLNTEAFFGQGTRLTVV.

This clonotype has a count of ten or more. V gene TRBV5-1 combines with J gene TRBJ1-1; D is ambiguous. CDR1 and CDR2 from the germline V gene are SGHRS and YFSETQ. The ends were cut back, 2 bases at V and 6 bases at J, with 8 bases in the middle. This CDR3 has 12 amino acids. The CDR3 loop reads CASSLIESEAFF. The CDR3 coding sequence is TGCGCCAGCAGCTTAATTGAGTCTGAAGCTTTCTTT. The full variable domain, in which reference TRBV5-1 and TRBJ1-1 provide the parts outside the CDR3, is KAGVTQTPRYLIKTRGQQVTLSCSPISGHRSVSWYQQTPGQGLQFLFEYFSETQRNKGNFPGRFSGRQFSNSRSEMNVSTLELGDSALYLCASSLIESEAFFGQGTRLTVV.

This clonotype came up many times. The chain combines TRBV12-3 or TRBV12-4 with TRBJ1-1, with TRBD1 matching 9 bases. CDR3 length equals 15 residues. The J segment lost 12 bases and the V segment lost 2 bases, leaving 13 bases of the junction unmatched. The CDR3 DNA reads TGTGCCAGCAGTTTAACAGGGGGCTACCAAGGAGTATCTTTCTTT. Its translation is CASSLTGGYQGVSFF.

This clonotype is medium-sized. The CDR3 coding sequence is TGCGCCAGCAGCTTGTCTCTAGCGGGGGGACCGCAAGAGACCCAGTACTTC. Translated: CASSLSLAGGPQETQYF. The chain links TRBV5-1 to TRBJ2-5; TRBD2 aligns across 11 bases. Germline assignment: CDR1 SGHRS and CDR2 YFSETQ. The trim removed 1 base at V and 2 bases at J, leaving 7 bases unmatched. The CDR3 length is 17 residues.

The V gene is TRBV5-1, the J gene TRBJ1-2; TRBD1 aligns across 7 bases. CDR1 and CDR2 from the germline V gene are SGHRS and YFSETQ. This CDR3 contains 14 residues. Unmatched junction bases numbered 1, after V lost 0 bases and J lost 2 bases. The CDR3 bases are TGCGCCAGCAGCTTGGTGGGACAGAACTATGGCTACACCTTC. Protein product: CASSLVGQNYGYTF.

This clonotype was recorded many times. V and J are TRBV23-1 and TRBJ2-5; 8 nucleotides line up with TRBD1. TRBV23-1 is an open reading frame, and its role is uncertain. The CDR3 loop spans 15 amino acids. Trimming removed 9 bases from V and 0 bases from J; junction bases left unmatched: 9. The CDR3 sequence: CARQVGQENQETQYF. In nucleotides, the CDR3 is TGCGCCAGACAGGTGGGACAGGAAAACCAAGAGACCCAGTACTTC.

This clonotype has ten or more counts. This sequence joins TRBV2 and TRBJ2-7; D is uncertain. CDR1 is SNHLY, CDR2 FYNNEI, per germline. CDR3 size: 11 residues. V gave up 5 bases and J gave up 4 bases, with 6 bases separating them. Here the CDR3 reads CASSLNYEQYF. The CDR3 DNA sequence: TGTGCCAGCAGTCTTAATTACGAGCAGTACTTC.

This clonotype was counted many times. The chain is built from TRBV7-9 and TRBJ1-1; D might be TRBD1 (5 bases). The CDR3 has 15 amino acids. Germline V gives CDR1 SEHNR, CDR2 FQNEAQ (reference sequence). V was shortened by 1 base and J by 1 base, with 10 bases between the two germline ends. Here the CDR3 DNA reads TGTGCCAGCAGCTTAGGCGGGAGGGGGAACACTGAAGCTTTCTTT. Residues: CASSLGGRGNTEAFF.

This clonotype has at least ten counts. The CDR3 DNA sequence: TGTGCCAGCAGCTTAGTGGGACAGTTGTACCAAGAGACCCAGTACTTC. Residues: CASSLVGQLYQETQYF. The chain is built from TRBV11-2 and TRBJ2-5, with 7 bases matching TRBD1. CDR1 SGHAT and CDR2 FQNNGV come from the germline V gene. The CDR3 runs 16 residues. Trimming at V came to 1 base and at J to 0 bases, leaving 5 bases not matched to a gene.

This clonotype has ten or more counts. The rearrangement uses TRBV5-4 and TRBJ2-1; D is perhaps TRBD1 or TRBD2 (5 bases each). CDR1 and CDR2 (germline): SGHNT, YYREEE (reference sequence). Trimming cost V 0 bases and J 4 bases, with 11 bases left between them. The CDR3 is 15 residues long. The CDR3 reads CASSLAGPRYNEQFF. The CDR3 DNA reads as TGTGCCAGCAGCTTGGCGGGACCCCGATACAATGAGCAGTTCTTC.